This T cell receptor (beta chain) was profiled in a study of blood T cell repertoires in COVID-19. At the level of the study: Sites across the United States, Italy and Spain contributed samples from acute and convalescent COVID-19. The analysed material was cDNA or gDNA that came from T cells, B-cell-depleted T cells, or PBMCs.

The CDR3 covers 15 residues. CDR1 and CDR2 (germline): KGHSH, LQKENI. With 6 bases removed from V and 0 bases from J, the gap between germline ends came to 12 bases. TCRdb's table, derived via immunoSEQ multiplex PCR, lists solely in-frame clones and lacks some. The sample yields approximately 400,000 clones, around 89% seen once. The sequencing sample was made of peripheral blood. The genes are TRBV18 and TRBJ1-3; D uncertain. The sequence derives from a woman between 50 and 59 years old with COVID-19, enrolled during active disease. CDR3 sequence reads: CASSITHLSGNTIYF. The CDR3 coding sequence is TGTGCCAGCTCCATAACTCATCTCTCTGGAAACACCATATATTTT.